A single sample gave rise to the 17 T cell receptor beta chains below, sequenced in a study of a mutant IDH1 vaccine in newly diagnosed glioma. Antigen specificity for these receptors is unknown. The time point is: week 35, safety follow-up. Each vaccine dose was 300 ug of mutant IDH1 20-mer peptide, with topical imiquimod. Libraries were prepared by immunoSEQ multiplex PCR; TCRdb keeps only in-frame clonotypes and omits some of them. Of tens of thousands of clones listed, about four fifths are singletons. Sequenced material: PBMCs, taken from a glioma patient whose treatment included an IDH1 peptide vaccine. These receptor sequences come from a woman between 40 and 55 years old with glioma. Some clones in this sample may be carry-over from other donors' samples.

The V gene is TRBV28, the J gene TRBJ1-1; D remains ambiguous. Germline-derived CDR1 and CDR2 are MDHEN and SYDVKM. This CDR3 is built from 15 residues. Trimming removed 6 bases from V and 1 base from J, with 15 bases in between. CDR3 in DNA: TGTGCCAGCAGCAGAACCGGGAGGGCGAACACTGAAGCTTTCTTT. Protein sequence: CASSRTGRANTEAFF.

V usage is TRBV2 and J usage is TRBJ1-5; D is undetermined. Trimming pared 2 bases from V and 5 bases from J, leaving 10 bases between. The CDR3 is 14 amino acids. Germline assignment: CDR1 SNHLY and CDR2 FYNNEI. CDR3 nucleotide sequence: TGTGCCAGCAGTGAATTAAGAAACGATCAGCCCCAGCATTTT. Translation: CASSELRNDQPQHF. Variable domain in full (rest from reference TRBV2 and TRBJ1-5): EPEVTQTPSHQVTQMGQEVILRCVPISNHLYFYWYRQILGQKVEFLVSFYNNEISEKSEIFDDQFSVERPDGSNFTLKIRSTKLEDSAMYFCASSELRNDQPQHFGDGTRLSIL.

The chain joins TRBV5-5 to TRBJ1-4; TRBD1 might be the D (6 bases). The CDR3 extends over 15 amino acids. The V and J ends lost 2 bases and 8 bases respectively, with 16 bases between them. Germline values: CDR1 SGHKS, CDR2 YYEKEE (reference sequence). The CDR3: CASSFLGTWVEKLFF. The CDR3, as DNA: TGTGCCAGCAGCTTCCTGGGGACATGGGTAGAAAAACTGTTTTTT.

V and J are TRBV6-4 and TRBJ2-1; TRBD1 matches at 9 bases. The CDR3 extends over 16 amino acids. Per germline, CDR1 MRHNA and CDR2 SNTAGT. V shed 0 bases and J 9 bases; nucleotides not matched to a gene: 9. CDR3 sequence reads: CASSDSVGQGGREQFF. The CDR3 coding sequence is TGTGCCAGCAGTGACTCAGTGGGACAGGGAGGGCGTGAGCAGTTCTTC.

The rearrangement uses TRBV6-1 and TRBJ1-1; D not certain. With 1 base removed from V and 5 bases from J, the gap between germline ends came to 8 bases. This CDR3 region has 13 residues. Germline lookup yields CDR1 MNHNS and CDR2 SASEGT. The CDR3 nucleotides read TGTGCCAGCAGTGAAGAGAGGGCTACTGAAGCTTTCTTT. Encoded protein: CASSEERATEAFF.

The chain employs TRBV9 and TRBJ1-3; 10 bases line up with TRBD1. Germline V lookup: CDR1 SGDLS, CDR2 YYNGEE. With 3 bases clipped from V and 1 base from J, the junction kept 10 bases outside the gene matches. The CDR3 length is 18 residues. CDR3 DNA: TGTGCCAGCAGCGGGGGACAGGGGTCTTCTCAATCTGGAAACACCATATATTTT. Amino acid sequence: CASSGGQGSSQSGNTIYF. The variable domain in full, completed from reference TRBV9 and TRBJ1-3, reads DSGVTQTPKHLITATGQRVTLRCSPRSGDLSVYWYQQSLDQGLQFLIQYYNGEERAKGNILERFSAQQFPDLHSELNLSSLELGDSALYFCASSGGQGSSQSGNTIYFGEGSWLTVV.

The chain is built from TRBV5-1 and TRBJ2-1, with 9 bases matching TRBD2. J lost 9 bases, V lost 5 bases, and 6 bases had no gene match. The CDR3 length is 13 residues. CDR1 is SGHRS, CDR2 YFSETQ, per germline. CDR3 amino acids: CASRGGGAGEQFF. CDR3 DNA sequence: TGCGCCAGCAGGGGCGGGGGGGCCGGTGAGCAGTTCTTC.

This chain links TRBV28 with TRBJ1-1; D call uncertain. Germline V lookup: CDR1 MDHEN, CDR2 SYDVKM. Between the trimmed V and J ends, which lost 4 bases and 8 bases, there was a span of 11 bases. CDR3 size: 12 residues. CDR3 DNA: TGTGCCAGCAGTTCGCAGCCCCGGGAAGCTTTCTTT. Protein sequence: CASSSQPREAFF.

The genes are TRBV4-1 and TRBJ1-4; D unclear. Germline V gene data show CDR1 as MGHRA and CDR2 as YSYEKL. V was cut by 4 bases and J by 8 bases, with 20 bases left in between. CDR3 size: 16 residues. CDR3 nucleotides: TGCGCCAGCAGCCGAAATAACCTTGGGAGGGTGGAAAAACTGTTTTTT. Translating gives CASSRNNLGRVEKLFF.

This clone was observed once. J is TRBJ2-1 and V is TRBV9; 12 bases fit TRBD2. Germline V CDR1 and CDR2: SGDLS, YYNGEE. Trimming took 1 base from V and 8 from J; bases not matched to a gene: 4. The CDR3 is made up of 15 amino acids. The CDR3 reads CASSVSSGGAHEQFF. The CDR3 DNA reads TGTGCCAGCAGCGTATCTAGCGGGGGGGCCCATGAGCAGTTCTTC.

V gene TRBV5-5 combines with J gene TRBJ1-2; maybe TRBD1 (5 bases). V dropped 4 bases and J dropped 0 bases, with 7 bases sitting between them. This CDR3 is 13 amino acids long. Germline CDR1 reads SGHKS; CDR2 reads YYEKEE (reference sequence). For the CDR3, the DNA is TGTGCCAGCAGCCCAGGGTCTAACTATGGCTACACCTTC. Translated: CASSPGSNYGYTF.

The rearrangement joins TRBV4-3 to TRBJ2-7; the D gene is possibly TRBD1 (6 bases). The germline gives CDR1 LGHNA, CDR2 YSLEER. V was pared by 2 bases and J by 2 bases, with 13 bases between. The CDR3 has 15 amino acids. The CDR3 DNA reads TGCGCCAGCAGCCAAAATCGACAGGCTCCCTACGAGCAGTACTTC. Protein product: CASSQNRQAPYEQYF.

The gene calls are TRBV28 and TRBJ2-2; D possibly corresponds to TRBD1 (5 bases). The CDR3 length is 16 residues. The V gene lost 4 bases and the J gene lost 3 bases, with 15 bases spanning the gap. Germline lookup yields CDR1 MDHEN and CDR2 SYDVKM. The CDR3 DNA reads TGTGCCAGCAGTTCAAACTCGGACATCGACACCGGGGAGCTGTTTTTT. This codes for CASSSNSDIDTGELFF.

This rearrangement joins TRBV15 to TRBJ2-1; D unclear. The V gene's germline CDR1 is LNHNV and CDR2 YYDKDF (reference sequence). The CDR3 covers 15 residues. V shed 6 bases and J shed 8 bases, with 20 bases lying between them. This CDR3 reads CATRGRTAKGDEQFF. DNA for the CDR3: TGTGCCACCAGGGGCCGGACCGCCAAGGGTGATGAGCAGTTCTTC. Full variable domain (missing parts from reference TRBV15 and TRBJ2-1): DAMVIQNPRYQVTQFGKPVTLSCSQTLNHNVMYWYQQKSSQAPKLLFHYYDKDFNNEADTPDNFQSRRPNTSFCFLDIRSPGLGDTAMYLCATRGRTAKGDEQFFGPGTRLTVL.

The chain is built from TRBV27 and TRBJ2-7; no clear D gene. CDR1 and CDR2 from the germline V gene are MNHEY and SMNVEV (reference sequence). V shed 0 bases and J shed 4 bases, with 10 bases lying between them. The length of the CDR3 is 14 residues. Here the CDR3 reads CASSLSGPQYEQYF. CDR3 in DNA: TGTGCCAGCAGTTTATCCGGGCCGCAATACGAGCAGTACTTC.

This chain links TRBV4-2 with TRBJ2-3; 11 positions match TRBD2. Germline assignment: CDR1 LGHNA and CDR2 YNFKEQ. The J segment lost 0 bases and the V segment lost 1 base, leaving 9 bases of the junction unmatched. The CDR3 has 19 residues. The CDR3 nucleotides read TGTGCCAGCAGCCAAGTAATCTTGTCTAGCGGGGGGAGCACAGATACGCAGTATTTT. Its translation is CASSQVILSSGGSTDTQYF.

This sequence joins TRBV2 and TRBJ2-5; D perhaps matches TRBD1 (6 bases). The V gene lost 7 bases and the J gene lost 1 base, with 10 bases spanning the gap. CDR1 and CDR2 from the germline V gene are SNHLY and FYNNEI. There are 13 residues in the CDR3. The CDR3 nucleotides read TGTGCCAGCAACAGGGTGTCCCAAGAGACCCAGTACTTC. Its translation: CASNRVSQETQYF. Combining the CDR3 with reference TRBV2 and TRBJ2-5 gives the whole variable domain EPEVTQTPSHQVTQMGQEVILRCVPISNHLYFYWYRQILGQKVEFLVSFYNNEISEKSEIFDDQFSVERPDGSNFTLKIRSTKLEDSAMYFCASNRVSQETQYFGPGTRLLVL.